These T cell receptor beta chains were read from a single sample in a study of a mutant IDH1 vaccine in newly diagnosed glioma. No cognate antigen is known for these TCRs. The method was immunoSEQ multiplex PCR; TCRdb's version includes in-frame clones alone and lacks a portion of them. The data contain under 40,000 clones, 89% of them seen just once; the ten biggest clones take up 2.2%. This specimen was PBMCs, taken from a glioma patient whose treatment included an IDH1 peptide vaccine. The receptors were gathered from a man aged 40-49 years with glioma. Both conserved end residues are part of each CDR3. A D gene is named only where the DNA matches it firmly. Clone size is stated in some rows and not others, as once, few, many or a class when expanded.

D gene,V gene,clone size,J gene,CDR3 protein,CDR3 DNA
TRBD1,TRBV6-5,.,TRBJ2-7,CASRGTGDVEQYF,TGTGCCAGCAGGGGGACAGGGGACGTAGAGCAGTACTTC
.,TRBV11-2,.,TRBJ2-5,CASSPAVGDTQETQYF,TGTGCCAGCAGCCCGGCCGTAGGGGACACCCAAGAGACCCAGTACTTC
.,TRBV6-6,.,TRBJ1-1,CASSYLLGTERAFF,TGTGCCAGCAGTTACTTGCTTGGGACCGAACGGGCTTTCTTT
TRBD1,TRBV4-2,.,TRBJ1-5,CASSRDRDGNQPQHF,TGTGCCAGCAGCCGCGACAGGGATGGCAATCAGCCCCAGCATTTT
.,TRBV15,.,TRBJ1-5,CATSSRVAGDQPQHF,TGTGCCACCAGCAGCAGGGTAGCTGGGGATCAGCCCCAGCATTTT
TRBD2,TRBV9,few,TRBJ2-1,CASSASSTSGGAARFF,TGTGCCAGCAGCGCTTCCTCGACTAGCGGGGGGGCCGCGCGGTTCTTC
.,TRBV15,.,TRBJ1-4,CATSRVDQGFNEKLFF,TGTGCCACCAGCAGAGTAGATCAGGGGTTTAATGAAAAACTGTTTTTT
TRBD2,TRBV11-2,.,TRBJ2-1,CASRNSGSNEQFF,TGTGCCAGCAGGAATAGCGGGAGCAATGAGCAGTTCTTC
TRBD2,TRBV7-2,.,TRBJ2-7,CASSFQRERNEQYF,TGTGCCAGCAGCTTTCAGCGGGAGAGGAACGAGCAGTACTTC
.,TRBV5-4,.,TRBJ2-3,CASSLPITDTQYF,TGTGCCAGCAGCCTCCCAATCACAGATACGCAGTATTTT
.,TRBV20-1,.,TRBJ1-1,CSATGNTEAFF,TGCAGTGCTACCGGGAACACTGAAGCTTTCTTT
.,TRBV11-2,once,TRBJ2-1,CASSFTLSYNEQFF,TGTGCCAGCAGCTTCACCCTATCCTACAATGAGCAGTTCTTC
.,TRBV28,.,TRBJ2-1,CASSFRAQDSHYNEQFF,TGTGCCAGCAGTTTTAGGGCTCAGGACAGTCACTACAATGAGCAGTTCTTC
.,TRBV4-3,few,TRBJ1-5,CASSQDKRQPQHF,TGCGCCAGCAGCCAAGACAAGCGTCAGCCCCAGCATTTT
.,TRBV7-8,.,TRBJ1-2,CASSLGRFGALDSRGRGYTF,TGTGCCAGCAGCTTAGGTCGTTTTGGGGCACTGGACAGTAGAGGGCGAGGCTACACCTTC
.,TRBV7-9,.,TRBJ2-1,CASSFRSGLRNEQFF,TGTGCCAGCAGCTTCCGTTCGGGTCTACGGAATGAGCAGTTCTTC
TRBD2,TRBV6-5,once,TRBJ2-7,CASSLPGLAGCKYF,TGTGCCAGCAGCCTGCCGGGACTAGCGGGATGTAAGTACTTC
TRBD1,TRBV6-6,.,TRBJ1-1,CASSPVRGPSTEAFF,TGTGCCAGCAGCCCCGTGAGGGGGCCGAGCACTGAAGCTTTCTTT
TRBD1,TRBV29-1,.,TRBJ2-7,CSVVPQTGPSYEQYF,TGCAGCGTTGTTCCCCAGACAGGGCCCTCCTACGAGCAGTACTTC
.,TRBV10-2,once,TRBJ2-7,CASNAGHSYEQYF,TGCGCCAGCAATGCAGGTCACTCCTACGAGCAGTACTTC
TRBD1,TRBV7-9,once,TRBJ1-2,CASSLGTGNVGYTF,TGTGCCAGCAGCTTAGGGACAGGGAATGTAGGCTACACCTTC
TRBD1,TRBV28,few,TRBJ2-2,CASSLQGGTGELFF,TGTGCCAGCAGTCTACAGGGGGGCACCGGGGAGCTGTTTTTT
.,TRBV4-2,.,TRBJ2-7,CASSQDWGRHEQYF,TGTGCCAGCAGCCAAGATTGGGGGCGCCACGAGCAGTACTTC
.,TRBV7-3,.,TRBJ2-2,CASSLLRDTGELFF,TGTGCCAGCAGCTTACTAAGGGACACCGGGGAGCTGTTTTTT
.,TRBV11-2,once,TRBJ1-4,CASSFLSGTNEKLFF,TGTGCCAGCAGCTTTTTATCCGGAACTAATGAAAAACTGTTTTTT
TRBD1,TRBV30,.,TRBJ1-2,CALTQQGNYGYTF,TGTGCCTTAACACAACAGGGGAACTATGGCTACACCTTC
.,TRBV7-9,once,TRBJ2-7,CASSLALGTALDEQYF,TGTGCCAGCAGCTTAGCCCTGGGGACCGCGCTCGACGAGCAGTACTTC
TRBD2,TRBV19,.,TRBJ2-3,CASRSGASGGSSTDTQYF,TGTGCCAGTAGGTCCGGGGCTAGCGGGGGGTCTAGCACAGATACGCAGTATTTT
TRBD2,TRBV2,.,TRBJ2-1,CASSPGLAGGHEQFF,TGTGCCAGCAGTCCTGGACTAGCGGGGGGGCATGAGCAGTTCTTC
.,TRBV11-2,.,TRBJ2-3,CASSPRSRVSTDTQYF,TGTGCCAGCAGCCCTCGGTCGCGGGTTAGCACAGATACGCAGTATTTT
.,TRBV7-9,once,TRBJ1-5,CASSLAPDQPQHF,TGTGCCAGCAGCTTAGCCCCAGATCAGCCCCAGCATTTT
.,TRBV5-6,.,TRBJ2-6,CASRRQNSGANVLTF,TGTGCCAGCAGGCGACAGAACTCTGGGGCCAACGTCCTGACTTTC
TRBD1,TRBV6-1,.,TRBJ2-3,CASSGGTGARDTQYF,TGTGCCAGCAGTGGAGGGACAGGGGCGAGAGATACGCAGTATTTT
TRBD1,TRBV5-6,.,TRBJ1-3,CASSSLTGGYSGNTIYF,TGTGCCAGCAGCTCGCTGACAGGGGGTTACTCTGGAAACACCATATATTTT
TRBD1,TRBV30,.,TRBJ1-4,CAGNRGPEKLFF,TGTGCCGGAAACAGGGGGCCAGAAAAACTGTTTTTT
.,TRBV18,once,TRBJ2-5,CASSSTRAETQYF,TGTGCCAGCTCATCCACTAGGGCAGAGACCCAGTACTTC
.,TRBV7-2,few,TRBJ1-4,CASSDSLQATNEKLFF,TGTGCCAGCAGCGATTCATTACAGGCAACTAATGAAAAACTGTTTTTT
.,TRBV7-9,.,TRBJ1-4,CASSSTWASRDEKLFF,TGTGCCAGCAGCTCCACCTGGGCCTCTCGGGATGAAAAACTGTTTTTT
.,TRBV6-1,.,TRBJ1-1,CASITDRTMHTEAFF,TGTGCCAGCATTACCGACAGGACTATGCATACTGAAGCTTTCTTT
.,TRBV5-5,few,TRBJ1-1,CASSLGTEAFF,TGTGCCAGCAGCTTGGGTACTGAAGCTTTCTTT
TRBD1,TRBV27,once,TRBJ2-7,CASSQDRGRKYEQYF,TGTGCCAGCAGTCAGGACAGGGGGCGAAAATACGAGCAGTACTTC
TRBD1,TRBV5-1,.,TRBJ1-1,CASSWDRIAEAFF,TGCGCCAGCAGCTGGGACAGGATTGCAGAAGCTTTCTTT
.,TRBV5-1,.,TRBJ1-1,CASRTKQGGNTEAFF,TGCGCCAGCAGAACTAAACAGGGAGGGAACACTGAAGCTTTCTTT
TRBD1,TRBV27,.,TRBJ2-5,CASRERQGARETQYF,TGTGCCAGCAGGGAGAGACAGGGGGCAAGGGAGACCCAGTACTTC
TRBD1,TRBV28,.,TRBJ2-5,CASSTHRGLGETQYF,TGTGCCAGCAGTACCCACAGGGGGCTAGGGGAGACCCAGTACTTC
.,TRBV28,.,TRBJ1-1,CASSLTGYYTEAFF,TGTGCCAGCAGTTTAACAGGGTATTACACTGAAGCTTTCTTT
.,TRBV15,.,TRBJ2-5,CATGVGQTQETQYF,TGTGCCACGGGAGTCGGACAGACCCAAGAGACCCAGTACTTC
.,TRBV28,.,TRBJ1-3,CASSYRELAGNTIYF,TGTGCCAGCAGTTACAGGGAATTAGCTGGAAACACCATATATTTT
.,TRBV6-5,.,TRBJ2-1,CASSRSGGVGNEQFF,TGTGCCAGCAGTCGCTCTGGGGGAGTGGGAAATGAGCAGTTCTTC